The sequence of this T cell receptor (beta chain) was determined in a study of preoperative IRX-2 immunotherapy in early breast cancer. Method: immunoSEQ multiplex PCR; TCRdb's copy keeps in-frame clones and lacks some. The sample holds 35,000 to 45,000 clones, approximately 80% seen once. Noted treatment: preoperative locoregional IRX-2 cytokine immunotherapy. Preoperative locoregional IRX-2 cytokine immunotherapy was tested in the phase Ib source study. The length of the CDR3 is 15 residues. Germline-derived CDR1 and CDR2 are SGHRS and YFSETQ. Trimming shortened V by 3 bases and J by 0 bases, and 10 bases separated the two germline ends.

The rearrangement uses TRBV5-1 and TRBJ1-3; no clear D gene. This sequence originates from a human donor with breast cancer. This sample comprised tumor tissue, obtained after IRX-2 immunotherapy. This chain's CDR3 is CASSSQVDSGNTIYF. The DNA of the CDR3 is TGCGCCAGCAGCTCCCAGGTCGACTCTGGAAACACCATATATTTT.